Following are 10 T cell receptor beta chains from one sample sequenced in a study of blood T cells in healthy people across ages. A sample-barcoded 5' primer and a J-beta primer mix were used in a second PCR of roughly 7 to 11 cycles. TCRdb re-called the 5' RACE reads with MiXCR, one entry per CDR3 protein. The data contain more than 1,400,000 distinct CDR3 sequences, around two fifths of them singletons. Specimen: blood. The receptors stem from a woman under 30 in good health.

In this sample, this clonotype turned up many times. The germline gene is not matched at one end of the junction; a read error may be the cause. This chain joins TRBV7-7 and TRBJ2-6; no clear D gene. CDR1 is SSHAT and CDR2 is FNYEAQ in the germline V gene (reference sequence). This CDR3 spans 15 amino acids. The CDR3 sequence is CASSLGRSGANVLTF. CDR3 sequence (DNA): TGTGCTAGCAGCTTAGGAAGGTCTGGGGCCAACGTCCTGACTTTC.

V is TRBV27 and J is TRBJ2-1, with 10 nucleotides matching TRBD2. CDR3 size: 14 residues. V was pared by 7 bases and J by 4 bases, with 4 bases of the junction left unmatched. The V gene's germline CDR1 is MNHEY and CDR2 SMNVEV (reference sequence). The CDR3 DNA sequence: TGTGCCAGCAAGTCAGCGGGAGGGTACAATGAGCAGTTCTTC. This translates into CASKSAGGYNEQFF.

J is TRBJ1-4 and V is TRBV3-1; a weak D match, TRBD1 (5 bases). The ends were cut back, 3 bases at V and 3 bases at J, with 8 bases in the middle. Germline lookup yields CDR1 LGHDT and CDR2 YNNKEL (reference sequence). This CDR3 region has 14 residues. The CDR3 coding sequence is TGTGCCAGCAGCCACAGGGACCCTAATGAAAAACTGTTTTTT. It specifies CASSHRDPNEKLFF.

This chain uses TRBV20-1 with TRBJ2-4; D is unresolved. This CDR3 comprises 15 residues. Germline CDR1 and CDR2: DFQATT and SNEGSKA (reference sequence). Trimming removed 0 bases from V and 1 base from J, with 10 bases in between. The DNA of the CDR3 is TGCAGTGCTAGAGAGGCGGCCTCGGCCAAAAACATTCAGTACTTC. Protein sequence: CSAREAASAKNIQYF.

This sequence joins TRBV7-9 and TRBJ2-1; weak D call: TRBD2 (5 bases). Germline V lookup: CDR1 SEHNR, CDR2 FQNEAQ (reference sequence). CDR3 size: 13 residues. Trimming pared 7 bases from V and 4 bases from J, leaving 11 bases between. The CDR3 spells CASTRGEYNEQFF. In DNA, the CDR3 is TGTGCCAGCACCCGGGGAGAGTACAATGAGCAGTTCTTC.

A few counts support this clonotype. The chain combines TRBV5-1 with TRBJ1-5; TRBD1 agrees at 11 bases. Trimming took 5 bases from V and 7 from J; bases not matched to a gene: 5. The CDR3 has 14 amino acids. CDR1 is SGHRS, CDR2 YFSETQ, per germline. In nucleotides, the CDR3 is TGCGCCAGCAGTTACGGGGACAGGGGGCAGCCCCAGCATTTT. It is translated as CASSYGDRGQPQHF.

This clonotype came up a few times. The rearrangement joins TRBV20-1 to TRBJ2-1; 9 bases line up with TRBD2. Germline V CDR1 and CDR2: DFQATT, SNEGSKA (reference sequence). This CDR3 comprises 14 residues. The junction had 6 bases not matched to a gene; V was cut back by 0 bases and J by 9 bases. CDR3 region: CSARELAGDGEQFF. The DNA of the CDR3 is TGCAGTGCTAGAGAGTTAGCGGGAGACGGTGAGCAGTTCTTC.

CDR3 coding DNA: TGCAGCGGACTAGCGGGAGCACGGGACAATGAGCAGTTCTTC. Amino acid sequence: CSGLAGARDNEQFF. This sequence joins TRBV29-1 and TRBJ2-1, with 12 nucleotides matching TRBD2. The CDR3 runs to 14 residues. Looked up from germline, CDR1 is SQVTM and CDR2 is ANQGSEA. With 7 bases clipped from V and 5 bases from J, the junction kept 6 bases outside the gene matches.

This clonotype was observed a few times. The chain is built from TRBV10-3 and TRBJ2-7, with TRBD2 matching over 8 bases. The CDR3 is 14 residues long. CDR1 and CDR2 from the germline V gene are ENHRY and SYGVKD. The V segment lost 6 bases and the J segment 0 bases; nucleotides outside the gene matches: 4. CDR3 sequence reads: CAISAGGFSYEQYF. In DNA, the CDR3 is TGTGCCATCAGCGCGGGAGGTTTCTCCTACGAGCAGTACTTC.

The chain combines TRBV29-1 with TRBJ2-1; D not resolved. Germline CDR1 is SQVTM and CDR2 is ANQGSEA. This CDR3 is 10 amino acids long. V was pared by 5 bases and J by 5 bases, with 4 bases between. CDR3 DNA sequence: TGCAGCGTTTTTCACAATGAGCAGTTCTTC. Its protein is CSVFHNEQFF.